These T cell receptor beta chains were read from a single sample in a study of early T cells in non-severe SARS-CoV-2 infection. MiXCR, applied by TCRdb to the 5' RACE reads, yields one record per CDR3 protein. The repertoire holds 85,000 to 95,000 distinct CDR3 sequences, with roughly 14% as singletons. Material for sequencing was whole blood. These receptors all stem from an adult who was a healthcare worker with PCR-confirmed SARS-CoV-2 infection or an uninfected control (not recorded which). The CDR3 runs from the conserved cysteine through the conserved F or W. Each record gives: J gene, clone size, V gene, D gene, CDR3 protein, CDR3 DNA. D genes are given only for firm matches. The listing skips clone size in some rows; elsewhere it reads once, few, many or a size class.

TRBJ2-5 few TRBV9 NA CASSVAMSQETQYF TGTGCCAGCAGCGTAGCGATGTCCCAAGAGACCCAGTACTTC
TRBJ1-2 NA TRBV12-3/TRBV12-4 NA CASSLSPGAEYGYTF TGTGCCAGCAGTCTCTCCCCGGGGGCCGAATATGGCTACACCTTC
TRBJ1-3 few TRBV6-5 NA CARSPDGGNTIYF TGTGCCAGAAGTCCCGATGGGGGAAACACCATATATTTT
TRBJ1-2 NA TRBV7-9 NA CASSVGEYGYTF TGTGCCAGCAGCGTGGGAGAGTACGGCTACACCTTC
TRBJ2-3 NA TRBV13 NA CASSLPVGGVSTDTQYF TGTGCCAGCAGCTTACCAGTCGGCGGGGTAAGCACAGATACGCAGTATTTT
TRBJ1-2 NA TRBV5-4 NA CASSLGGNLGGYTF TGTGCCAGCAGCCTAGGGGGGAATCTAGGAGGCTACACCTTC
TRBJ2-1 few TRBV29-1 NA CSVSQEYNEQFF TGCAGCGTTTCCCAGGAGTACAATGAGCAGTTCTTC
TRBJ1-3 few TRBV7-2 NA CASTTRGQGNTIYF TGTGCCAGCACAACCCGGGGGCAGGGAAACACCATATATTTT
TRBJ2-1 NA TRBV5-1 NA CASSLAEDYNEQFF TGCGCCAGCAGCTTGGCGGAGGACTACAATGAGCAGTTCTTC
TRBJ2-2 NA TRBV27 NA CASSSSGRATGELFF TGTGCCAGCAGCTCCAGTGGTAGGGCCACCGGGGAGCTGTTTTTT
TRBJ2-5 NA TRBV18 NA CASSSRPGQETQYF TGTGCCAGCTCATCACGACCCGGTCAAGAGACCCAGTACTTC
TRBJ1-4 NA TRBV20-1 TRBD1 CSARSDRATNEKLFF TGCAGTGCTAGAAGCGACAGGGCAACTAATGAAAAACTGTTTTTT
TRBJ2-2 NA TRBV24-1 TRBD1 CATSDFPRTGRTGELFF TGTGCCACCAGTGATTTTCCGAGGACAGGGAGGACCGGGGAGCTGTTTTTT
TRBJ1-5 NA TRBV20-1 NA CSAGGGGQPQHF TGCAGTGCCGGGGGGGGCGGACAGCCCCAGCATTTT
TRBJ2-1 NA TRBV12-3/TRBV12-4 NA CASGQQLSYNEQFF TGTGCCAGTGGCCAGCAGCTCTCCTACAATGAGCAGTTCTTC
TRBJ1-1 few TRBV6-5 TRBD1 CASRGQGRGTEAFF TGTGCCAGCAGGGGACAGGGGCGAGGCACTGAAGCTTTCTTT
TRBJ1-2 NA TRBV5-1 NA CASSRDGINYGYTF TGCGCCAGCAGTCGGGACGGAATCAACTATGGCTACACCTTC
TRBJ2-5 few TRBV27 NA CASRRLGGEETQYF TGTGCCAGCCGCCGCCTTGGGGGAGAAGAGACCCAGTACTTC
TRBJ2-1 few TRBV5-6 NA CASSLSGSYNEQFF TGTGCCAGCAGCTTGTCCGGTTCCTACAATGAGCAGTTCTTC
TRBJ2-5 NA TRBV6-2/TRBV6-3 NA CASTQMAGSGTQYF TGTGCCAGCACTCAAATGGCCGGATCGGGGACCCAGTACTTC
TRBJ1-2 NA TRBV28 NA CASRDHSYGYTF TGTGCCAGCAGGGATCACAGCTATGGCTACACCTTC
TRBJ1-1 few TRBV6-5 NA CASTPWGGINTEAFF TGTGCCAGCACCCCCTGGGGGGGGATAAACACTGAAGCTTTCTTT
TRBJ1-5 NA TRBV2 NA CASRSRGGYSNQPQHF TGTGCCAGCAGATCCCGCGGGGGGTATAGCAATCAGCCCCAGCATTTT
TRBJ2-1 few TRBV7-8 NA CASSLGSGKNEQFF TGTGCCAGCAGCTTAGGGTCGGGGAAGAATGAGCAGTTCTTC
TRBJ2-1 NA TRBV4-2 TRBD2 CASSQEISSGEQFF TGTGCCAGCAGCCAGGAGATTTCTAGCGGTGAGCAGTTCTTC
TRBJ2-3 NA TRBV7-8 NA CASSPTLRRTNTDTQYF TGTGCCAGCAGCCCCACCCTTAGACGGACGAACACAGATACGCAGTATTTT
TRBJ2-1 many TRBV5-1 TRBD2 CASSFSSTSESEQFF TGCGCCAGCAGCTTCTCTTCCACTAGCGAGAGTGAGCAGTTCTTC
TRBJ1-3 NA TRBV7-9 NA CATSLEPTVLSGNTIYF TGTGCCACCAGCTTAGAGCCGACAGTCTTATCTGGAAACACCATATATTTT
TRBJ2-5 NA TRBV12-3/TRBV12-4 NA CASSPGTRETQYF TGTGCCAGCAGTCCCGGGACAAGGGAGACCCAGTACTTC
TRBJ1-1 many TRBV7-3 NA CASSLEAGYTEAFF TGTGCCAGCAGCTTAGAGGCGGGCTACACTGAAGCTTTCTTT
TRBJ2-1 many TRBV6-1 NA CASSAQVLSSYNEQFF TGTGCCAGCAGTGCACAGGTTCTGAGCTCCTACAATGAGCAGTTCTTC
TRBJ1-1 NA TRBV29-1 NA CSARVRGSTEAFF TGCAGCGCCCGAGTGCGGGGAAGCACTGAAGCTTTCTTT
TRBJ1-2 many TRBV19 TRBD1 CASSIPTGVGYTF TGTGCCAGTAGTATCCCAACAGGGGTCGGCTACACCTTC
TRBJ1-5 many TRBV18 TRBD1 CASSPAGQHSNQPQHF TGTGCCAGCTCACCCGCGGGACAGCACTCTAATCAGCCCCAGCATTTT
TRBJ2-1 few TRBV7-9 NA CASSFGRTVRDHNEQFF TGTGCCAGCAGCTTCGGACGGACAGTGAGAGACCACAATGAGCAGTTCTTC
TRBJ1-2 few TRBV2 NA CASSPVEGLGGYTF TGTGCCAGCAGTCCCGTCGAGGGTTTGGGTGGCTACACCTTC
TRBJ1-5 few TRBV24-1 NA CATGEAGAYSNQPQHF TGTGCCACCGGGGAGGCGGGGGCTTATAGCAATCAGCCCCAGCATTTT